This T cell receptor beta chain appears in the sequencing data of a study of identical twins. Regarding this clonotype: Its target is unknown.

Only healthy Caucasians were included as donors. Germline trimming cut 7 bases from V and 8 bases from J; bases unmatched to any gene: 10. Germline V gives CDR1 SQVTM, CDR2 ANQGSEA. The CDR3 length is 14 residues. Overall study findings and caveats: Beta clonotypes that were abundant in cord blood contained fewer insertions, a pattern absent from memory repertoires. Zero-insertion results could be subject to partial confounding by invariant MAIT and iNKT cells.

TCRdb recomputed calls from the 5' RACE reads with MiXCR, one row per CDR3 protein. The sample includes hundreds of thousands of distinct CDR3 sequences, 15% to 20% of them seen just once. The sample also formed part of further work on T cells expressing NK-cell markers. That paper adds: Dominant NKG2C+ clonotypes in six donors made up about 1.0-7.0% of CD8+ T cells.

V is TRBV29-1 and J is TRBJ2-1; 11 bases line up with TRBD2. The receptor comes from a woman between 18 and 29 years old in good health. Sequenced material: PBMCs. As DNA, the CDR3 is TGCAGCGCTTACGTTAGCGGGGGGGCCGATGAGCAGTTCTTC. It encodes CSAYVSGGADEQFF.